A single sample is the source of the 4 T cell receptor beta chains below, sequenced in a study of blood T cell repertoires in COVID-19 (dated by TCRdb to about 2020). The method was the immunoSEQ multiplex PCR assay. This is the immuneACCESS table as TCRdb keeps it, with only in-frame sequences that have V and J called. A part of the clones is gone; compared with another copy, unresolved V genes explain less than half, and the rest is unexplained. The sample table lists 20,000 or so clones, roughly 84% of them with a count of one. 3.2% of the sample is taken by the ten largest. The sequencing input was peripheral blood. These receptors were obtained from a man aged 40-49 years with acute or convalescent COVID-19.

This chain uses TRBV30 with TRBJ2-2; TRBD2 is a possible D gene (6 bases). V was trimmed by 0 bases and J by 6 bases, leaving 8 bases between them. Germline V gene lookup returns CDR1 GTSNPN and CDR2 SVGIG (reference sequence). The CDR3 sequence is 13 residues long. The CDR3 loop reads CAWSVREAGELFF. Written as DNA, the CDR3 is TGTGCCTGGAGTGTCAGGGAGGCCGGGGAGCTGTTTTTT.

The gene calls are TRBV12-3 or TRBV12-4 and TRBJ1-1; no clear D gene. The CDR3 contains 13 residues. The ends were cut back, 7 bases at V and 3 bases at J, with 12 bases in the middle. CDR3 DNA sequence: TGTGCCAGCACCAGAAGTATCTACACTGAAGCTTTCTTT. Protein: CASTRSIYTEAFF.

This clone was found once. The V and J genes are TRBV9 and TRBJ1-2, with 9 bases that match TRBD1. CDR3 length equals 16 residues. Germline values: CDR1 SGDLS, CDR2 YYNGEE. J gave up 4 bases and V 0 bases, and 7 bases lay outside the gene matches. CDR3 DNA sequence: TGTGCCAGCAGCGTAGGGGGACAGGGTTATACCTATGGCTACACCTTC. Residues: CASSVGGQGYTYGYTF. Full variable domain (remainder filled in from reference TRBV9 and TRBJ1-2): DSGVTQTPKHLITATGQRVTLRCSPRSGDLSVYWYQQSLDQGLQFLIQYYNGEERAKGNILERFSAQQFPDLHSELNLSSLELGDSALYFCASSVGGQGYTYGYTFGSGTRLTVV.

V and J are TRBV5-1 and TRBJ2-5, with a weak D call TRBD1 (5 bases). The CDR3 is 15 residues long. The V end was cut by 0 bases, the J end by 5 bases, with 14 bases between. The V gene's germline CDR1 is SGHRS and CDR2 YFSETQ. The CDR3 spells CASSLEGLGRETQYF. CDR3 coding DNA: TGCGCCAGCAGCTTGGAAGGGCTGGGGCGGGAGACCCAGTACTTC.